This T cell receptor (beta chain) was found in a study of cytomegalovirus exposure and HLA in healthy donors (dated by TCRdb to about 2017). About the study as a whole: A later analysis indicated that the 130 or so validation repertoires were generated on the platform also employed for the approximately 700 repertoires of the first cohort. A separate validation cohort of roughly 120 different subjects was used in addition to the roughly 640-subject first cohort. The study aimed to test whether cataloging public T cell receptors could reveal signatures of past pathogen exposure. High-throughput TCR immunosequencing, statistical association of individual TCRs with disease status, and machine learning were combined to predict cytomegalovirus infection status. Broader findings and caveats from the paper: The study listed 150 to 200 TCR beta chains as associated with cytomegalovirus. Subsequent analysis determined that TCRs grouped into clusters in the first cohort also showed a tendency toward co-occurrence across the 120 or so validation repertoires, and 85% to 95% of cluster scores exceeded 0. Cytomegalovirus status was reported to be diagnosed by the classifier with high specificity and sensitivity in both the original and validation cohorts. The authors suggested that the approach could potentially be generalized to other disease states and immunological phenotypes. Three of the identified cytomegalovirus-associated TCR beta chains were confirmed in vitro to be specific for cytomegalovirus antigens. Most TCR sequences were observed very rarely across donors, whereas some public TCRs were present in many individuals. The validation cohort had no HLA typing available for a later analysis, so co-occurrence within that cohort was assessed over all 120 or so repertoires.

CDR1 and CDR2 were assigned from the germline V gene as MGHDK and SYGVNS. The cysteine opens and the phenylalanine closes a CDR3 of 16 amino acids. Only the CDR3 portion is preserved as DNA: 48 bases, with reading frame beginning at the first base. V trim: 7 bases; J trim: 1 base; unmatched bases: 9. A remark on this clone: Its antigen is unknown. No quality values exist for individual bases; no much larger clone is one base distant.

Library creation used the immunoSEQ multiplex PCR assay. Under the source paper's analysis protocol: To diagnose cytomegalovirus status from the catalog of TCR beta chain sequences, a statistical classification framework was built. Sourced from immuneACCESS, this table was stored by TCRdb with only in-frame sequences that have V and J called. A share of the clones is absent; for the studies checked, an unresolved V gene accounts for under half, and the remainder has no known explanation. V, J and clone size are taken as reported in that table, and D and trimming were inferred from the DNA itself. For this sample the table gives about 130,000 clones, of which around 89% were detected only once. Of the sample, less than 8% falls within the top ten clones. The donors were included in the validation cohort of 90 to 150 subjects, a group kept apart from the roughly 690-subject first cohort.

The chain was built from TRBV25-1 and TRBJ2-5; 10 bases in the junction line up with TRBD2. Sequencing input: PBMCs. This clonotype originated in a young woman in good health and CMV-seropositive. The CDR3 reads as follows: CASNQRGGIAQETQYF. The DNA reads TGTGCCAGCAACCAGCGGGGGGGCATTGCCCAAGAGACCCAGTACTTC.